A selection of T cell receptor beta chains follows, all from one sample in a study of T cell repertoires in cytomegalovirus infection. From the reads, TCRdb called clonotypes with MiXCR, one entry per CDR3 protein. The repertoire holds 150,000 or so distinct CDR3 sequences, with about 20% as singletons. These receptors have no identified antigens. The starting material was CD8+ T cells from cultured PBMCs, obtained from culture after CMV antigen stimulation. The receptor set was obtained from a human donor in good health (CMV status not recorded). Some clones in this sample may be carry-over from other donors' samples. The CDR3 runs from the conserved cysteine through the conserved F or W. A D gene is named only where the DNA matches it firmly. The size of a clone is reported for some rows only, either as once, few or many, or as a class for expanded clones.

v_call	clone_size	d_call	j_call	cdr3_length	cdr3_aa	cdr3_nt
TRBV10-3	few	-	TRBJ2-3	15	CAINTGKGERDTQYF	TGTGCCATCAACACAGGAAAGGGGGAGAGAGATACGCAGTATTTT
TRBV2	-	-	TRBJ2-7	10	CASRGHEQYF	TGTGCCAGTCGTGGGCACGAGCAGTACTTC
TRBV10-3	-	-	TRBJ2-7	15	CAISEEERVGDEQYF	TGTGCCATCAGTGAGGAGGAGCGGGTTGGAGACGAGCAGTACTTC
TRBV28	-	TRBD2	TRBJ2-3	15	CASSFAAGFTDTQYF	TGTGCCAGCAGTTTTGCAGCGGGGTTCACAGATACGCAGTATTTT
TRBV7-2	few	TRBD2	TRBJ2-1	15	CASSPYAGGGDEQFF	TGTGCCAGCAGCCCCTATGCGGGAGGTGGGGATGAGCAGTTCTTC
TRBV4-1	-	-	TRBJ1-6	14	CASSHQGRNSPLHF	TGCGCCAGCAGCCACCAGGGAAGGAATTCACCCCTCCACTTT
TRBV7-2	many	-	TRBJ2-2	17	CASSLAKIPPDTGELFF	TGTGCCAGCAGCTTAGCCAAGATCCCACCGGACACCGGGGAGCTGTTTTTT
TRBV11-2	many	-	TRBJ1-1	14	CASSLEGRNLEAFF	TGTGCCAGCAGCTTAGAAGGCAGAAACCTTGAAGCTTTCTTT
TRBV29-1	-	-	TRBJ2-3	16	CSVEDLQAGSTDTQYF	TGCAGCGTTGAAGATCTTCAGGCAGGGAGCACAGATACGCAGTATTTT
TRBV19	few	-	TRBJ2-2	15	CASSTPDRNTGELFF	TGTGCCAGTAGTACCCCGGACAGAAACACCGGGGAGCTGTTTTTT
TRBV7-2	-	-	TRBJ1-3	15	CASSLGADSGNTIYF	TGTGCCAGCAGCCTAGGGGCCGACTCTGGAAACACCATATATTTT
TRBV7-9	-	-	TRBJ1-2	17	CASSLGWATTAGYGYTF	TGTGCCAGCAGCTTAGGCTGGGCAACTACGGCAGGCTATGGCTACACCTTC
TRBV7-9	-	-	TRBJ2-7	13	CASSPDWSYEQYF	TGTGCCAGCAGCCCTGATTGGTCCTACGAGCAGTACTTC
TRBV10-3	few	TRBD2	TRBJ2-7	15	CAITTTSGGSYEQYF	TGTGCCATCACAACTACTAGCGGGGGGTCCTACGAGCAGTACTTC
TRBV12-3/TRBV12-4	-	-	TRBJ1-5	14	CASSRDTSNQPQHF	TGTGCCAGCAGCCGGGACACAAGCAATCAGCCCCAGCATTTT
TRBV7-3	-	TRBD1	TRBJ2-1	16	CASSLVAQGAYNEQFF	TGTGCCAGCAGCTTGGTAGCACAGGGGGCCTACAATGAGCAGTTCTTC
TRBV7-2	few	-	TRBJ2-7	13	CASSFISDYEQYF	TGTGCCAGCAGCTTCATTTCCGACTACGAGCAGTACTTC
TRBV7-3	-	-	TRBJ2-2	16	CASSLTGLWNTGELFF	TGTGCCAGCAGCTTAACGGGACTTTGGAACACCGGGGAGCTGTTTTTT
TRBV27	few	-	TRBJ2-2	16	CASSPRTVRGTGELFF	TGTGCCAGCAGTCCCCGGACTGTCCGAGGGACCGGGGAGCTGTTTTTT
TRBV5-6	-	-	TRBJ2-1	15	CASSGGRYSYNEQFF	TGTGCCAGCAGCGGAGGGCGGTACTCCTACAATGAGCAGTTCTTC
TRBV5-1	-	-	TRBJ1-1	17	CASSWNGAGSVNTEAFF	TGCGCCAGCAGCTGGAACGGCGCAGGGTCTGTAAACACTGAAGCTTTCTTT
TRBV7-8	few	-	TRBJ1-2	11	CASSLANSYTF	TGTGCCAGCAGCTTAGCTAACAGCTACACCTTC
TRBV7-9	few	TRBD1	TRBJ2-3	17	CASSPQAGGLRTDTQYF	TGTGCCAGCAGCCCTCAAGCAGGGGGCTTGCGCACAGATACGCAGTATTTT
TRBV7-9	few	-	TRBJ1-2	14	CASSLAQLNYGYTF	TGTGCCAGCAGCTTAGCCCAGCTCAACTATGGCTACACCTTC
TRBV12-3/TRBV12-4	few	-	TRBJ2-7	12	CASSSTGYEQYF	TGTGCCAGCAGTTCTACAGGGTACGAGCAGTACTTC
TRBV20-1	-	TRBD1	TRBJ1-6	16	CSVSNRQGSNNSPLHF	TGCAGTGTTAGTAATCGACAGGGATCGAATAATTCACCCCTCCACTTT
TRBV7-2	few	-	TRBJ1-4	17	CASSRTGILKTNEKLFF	TGTGCCAGCAGCCGCACAGGGATTCTGAAGACTAATGAAAAACTGTTTTTT
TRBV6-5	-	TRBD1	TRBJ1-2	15	CASRTPPGQGYGYTF	TGTGCCAGCAGGACTCCACCGGGACAGGGCTATGGCTACACCTTC
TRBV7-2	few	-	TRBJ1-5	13	CASSLAGGQPQHF	TGTGCCAGCAGCTTAGCAGGCGGGCAGCCCCAGCATTTT
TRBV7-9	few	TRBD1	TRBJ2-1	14	CASSPGQGPNEQFF	TGTGCCAGCAGCCCGGGACAGGGGCCCAATGAGCAGTTCTTC
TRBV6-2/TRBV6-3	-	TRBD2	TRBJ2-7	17	CASTYGLAGGRSYEQYF	TGTGCCAGCACCTACGGGCTAGCGGGGGGCCGATCCTACGAGCAGTACTTC
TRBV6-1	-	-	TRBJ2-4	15	CASSEIGIAKNIQYF	TGTGCCAGCAGTGAAATTGGAATAGCCAAAAACATTCAGTACTTC
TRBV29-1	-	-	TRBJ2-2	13	CSVVDSNTGELFF	TGCAGCGTTGTGGACAGCAACACCGGGGAGCTGTTTTTT
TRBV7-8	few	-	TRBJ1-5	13	CASSLVGFQPQHF	TGTGCCAGCAGCTTAGTGGGATTTCAGCCCCAGCATTTT
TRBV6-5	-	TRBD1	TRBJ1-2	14	CASSYLGQNYGYTF	TGTGCCAGCAGTTACCTGGGACAGAACTATGGCTACACCTTC
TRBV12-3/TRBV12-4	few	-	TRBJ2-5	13	CASNRGGQETQYF	TGTGCCAGCAATAGGGGCGGACAAGAGACCCAGTACTTC
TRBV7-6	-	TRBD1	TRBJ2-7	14	CASSLGGQGGSQYF	TGTGCCAGCAGCTTAGGGGGACAGGGCGGATCGCAGTACTTC
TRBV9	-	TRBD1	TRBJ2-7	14	CASSPRDRGDEQYF	TGTGCCAGCAGCCCCCGGGACAGGGGGGACGAGCAGTACTTC
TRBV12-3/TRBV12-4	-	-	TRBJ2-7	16	CASSPETVGFSYEQYF	TGTGCCAGCAGCCCGGAAACGGTAGGGTTCAGCTACGAGCAGTACTTC
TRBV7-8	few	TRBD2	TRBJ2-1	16	CASSLESSGVYNEQFF	TGTGCCAGCAGCTTAGAGTCTAGCGGGGTGTACAATGAGCAGTTCTTC
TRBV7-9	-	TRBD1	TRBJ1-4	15	CASRDQQGGGEKLFF	TGTGCCAGCAGGGACCAACAGGGGGGAGGAGAAAAACTGTTTTTT
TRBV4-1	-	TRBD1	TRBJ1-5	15	CASSQDRGQNQPQHF	TGCGCCAGCAGCCAAGACAGGGGGCAAAATCAGCCCCAGCATTTT
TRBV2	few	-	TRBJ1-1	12	CASSERQSKAFF	TGTGCCAGCAGTGAAAGACAGTCAAAAGCTTTCTTT
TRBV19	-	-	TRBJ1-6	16	CASSIQQSSYNSPLHF	TGTGCCAGTAGTATCCAACAGAGCTCCTATAATTCACCCCTCCACTTT
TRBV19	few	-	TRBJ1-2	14	CASSIPGTSWGYTF	TGTGCCAGTAGTATCCCCGGGACGTCCTGGGGCTACACCTTC
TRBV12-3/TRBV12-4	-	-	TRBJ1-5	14	CASSLGQPLQPQHF	TGTGCCAGCAGTTTAGGGCAGCCCCTTCAGCCCCAGCATTTT
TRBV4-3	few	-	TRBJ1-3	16	CASSQDRGAHGNTIYF	TGCGCCAGCAGCCAAGATAGGGGCGCTCACGGGAACACCATATATTTT
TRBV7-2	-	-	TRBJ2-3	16	CAISLEGRVRTDTQYF	TGTGCCATCAGCTTAGAGGGCCGGGTCCGTACAGATACGCAGTATTTT
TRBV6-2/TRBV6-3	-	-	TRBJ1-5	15	CASSYTDSSNQPQHF	TGTGCCAGCAGTTACACGGACAGTAGCAATCAGCCCCAGCATTTT
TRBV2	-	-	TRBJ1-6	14	CASSEGTGNSPLHF	TGTGCCAGCAGTGAAGGGACGGGGAATTCACCCCTCCACTTT
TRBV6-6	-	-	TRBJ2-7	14	CASSYPQDGISLDF	TGTGCCAGCAGTTACCCCCAAGACGGTATTTCACTGGACTTC
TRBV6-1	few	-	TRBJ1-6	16	CASSEVDSSYNSPLHF	TGTGCCAGCAGTGAAGTCGACAGCTCCTATAATTCACCCCTCCACTTT
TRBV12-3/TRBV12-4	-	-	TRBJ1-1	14	CASSFLGTNTEAFF	TGTGCCAGCAGTTTTCTGGGTACTAACACTGAAGCTTTCTTT
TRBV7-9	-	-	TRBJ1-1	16	CASRPPGPRKNTEAFF	TGTGCCAGCAGGCCTCCGGGACCCAGAAAGAACACTGAAGCTTTCTTT